This T cell receptor (beta chain) is from a study of T cell responses to AZD1222 COVID-19 vaccine. On the study more broadly: Second-dose recipients at about 4 or about 12 weeks were treated as one pooled group. Regarding the study as a whole: CD4 TCRs linked to vaccination spanned spike, dominating at 160-218 and 743-854. Spike-specific TCR breadth and depth rose after two AZD1222 doses.

Sequencing used immunoSEQ multiplex PCR; TCRdb keeps in-frame clones, though not all of them. The data show 130,000 to 150,000 clones, approximately 90% seen once. This clone has just a few counts. Its antigen is still unknown. The sequences come from peripheral blood, collected on day 0 of AZD1222 vaccination. This receptor was obtained from an adult in good health.

The CDR3 loop reads CASSPYQGRNTEAFF. The CDR3 DNA reads TGTGCCAGCAGTCCATACCAGGGAAGGAACACTGAAGCTTTCTTT. This rearrangement joins TRBV9 to TRBJ1-1; possible D gene TRBD1, 5 bases. The V end lost 5 bases, the J end lost 1 base, and 15 bases lay between the germline ends. This CDR3 has 15 residues. Germline lookup yields CDR1 SGDLS and CDR2 YYNGEE. Combining the CDR3 with reference TRBV9 and TRBJ1-1 gives the whole variable domain DSGVTQTPKHLITATGQRVTLRCSPRSGDLSVYWYQQSLDQGLQFLIQYYNGEERAKGNILERFSAQQFPDLHSELNLSSLELGDSALYFCASSPYQGRNTEAFFGQGTRLTVV.